Listed below are T cell receptor beta chains from one sample, sequenced in a study of T cell changes during pregnancy in multiple sclerosis. Generated by immunoSEQ multiplex PCR, the TCRdb table keeps only in-frame clones and is missing some. This sample carries around 80,000 clones, over 85% of them seen once, and the ten largest clones take about 1%. The material was peripheral blood, obtained in the second trimester of pregnancy. The receptor source for this set is a female donor in good health, enrolled as a control in a pregnancy study. Each CDR3 is given without its conserved first and last residue. The D gene is left open where the match is weak.

v_call: TRBV6-1
j_call: TRBJ2-2
d_call: .
cdr3_aa: ASSEVRELF

v_call: TRBV5-1
j_call: TRBJ2-7
d_call: TRBD2
cdr3_aa: ASSLTAGGGYEQY

v_call: TRBV5-1
j_call: TRBJ2-3
d_call: TRBD2
cdr3_aa: ASTSSGLAESTDTQY

v_call: TRBV6-5
j_call: TRBJ2-3
d_call: TRBD1
cdr3_aa: ASSGDSSTDTQY

v_call: TRBV5-4
j_call: TRBJ2-3
d_call: TRBD2
cdr3_aa: ASSLARGADTQY

v_call: TRBV2
j_call: TRBJ2-2
d_call: .
cdr3_aa: ASSRILVGNTGELF

v_call: TRBV7-7
j_call: TRBJ2-3
d_call: .
cdr3_aa: ASSLGAVGDTQY

v_call: TRBV21-1
j_call: TRBJ2-2
d_call: .
cdr3_aa: ASSKALRAAQGGELF

v_call: TRBV7-6
j_call: TRBJ2-1
d_call: TRBD2
cdr3_aa: ASSLRSSGLSYNEQF

v_call: TRBV5-1
j_call: TRBJ2-1
d_call: TRBD2
cdr3_aa: ASSSSGGYNEQF

v_call: TRBV13
j_call: TRBJ2-3
d_call: TRBD2
cdr3_aa: ASSKRTSAQSDTQY

v_call: TRBV28
j_call: TRBJ1-1
d_call: .
cdr3_aa: ASTGGGQQNTEAF

v_call: TRBV27
j_call: TRBJ1-1
d_call: .
cdr3_aa: ASSQLRGGGNTEAF

v_call: TRBV9
j_call: TRBJ2-5
d_call: TRBD1
cdr3_aa: ASSTDRGHETQY

v_call: TRBV4-1
j_call: TRBJ1-5
d_call: .
cdr3_aa: ASSLGGQGQPQH

v_call: TRBV4-1
j_call: TRBJ2-7
d_call: .
cdr3_aa: ASSVNTASEPYEQY

v_call: TRBV27
j_call: TRBJ2-3
d_call: TRBD2
cdr3_aa: ASKILTSGTQY

v_call: TRBV27
j_call: TRBJ2-7
d_call: TRBD2
cdr3_aa: ASSSGLAYEQY

v_call: TRBV5-1
j_call: TRBJ1-1
d_call: .
cdr3_aa: ASSSGTPKNTEAF

v_call: TRBV5-1
j_call: TRBJ2-3
d_call: TRBD2
cdr3_aa: ASSPGLALSDTQY

v_call: TRBV6-6
j_call: TRBJ2-1
d_call: .
cdr3_aa: ASSYAGQGEQF

v_call: TRBV11-2
j_call: TRBJ2-5
d_call: TRBD2
cdr3_aa: ASSQPGLAGETQY

v_call: TRBV29-1
j_call: TRBJ1-1
d_call: .
cdr3_aa: SVVPRGTEAF

v_call: TRBV9
j_call: TRBJ2-1
d_call: TRBD2
cdr3_aa: ASSARLAGYNEQF

v_call: TRBV7-2
j_call: TRBJ2-3
d_call: TRBD1
cdr3_aa: ASSSRQGGTDTQY

v_call: TRBV5-6
j_call: TRBJ2-1
d_call: .
cdr3_aa: ASSARRGIGFRLNEQF

v_call: TRBV29-1
j_call: TRBJ2-7
d_call: TRBD2
cdr3_aa: SVEARGGTYEQY

v_call: TRBV29-1
j_call: TRBJ2-7
d_call: .
cdr3_aa: SVRTVRDRAYEQY

v_call: TRBV25-1
j_call: TRBJ1-4
d_call: TRBD1
cdr3_aa: ASRGQGYTNEKLF

v_call: TRBV5-1
j_call: TRBJ1-2
d_call: .
cdr3_aa: ASSRDTGSGYT

v_call: TRBV5-1
j_call: TRBJ2-5
d_call: TRBD2
cdr3_aa: ASSRGAGGGETQY

v_call: TRBV18
j_call: TRBJ2-5
d_call: TRBD1
cdr3_aa: ASSPRSRTGQETQY